This passage covers 27 T cell receptor beta chains from one sample sequenced in a study of T cells in Graves' hyperthyroidism and ophthalmopathy. The investigators amplified TCR beta CDR3 regions from RNA transcripts. Initially, a first-round RT-PCR of the TCR CDR3 employed the HTBI primer set. TCRdb independently ran MiXCR on the multiplex PCR reads; one entry per CDR3 protein. In the table there are 370,000 or so distinct CDR3 sequences, roughly 25% of which are singletons. Source material: blood. The source is a man aged 45-65 years with Graves' hyperthyroidism.

There are a few counts of this clonotype. The chain joins TRBV3-1 to TRBJ2-2; D gene uncertain. V was shortened by 4 bases and J by 2 bases, with 11 bases between the two germline ends. Germline CDR1 LGHDT, CDR2 YNNKEL (reference sequence). The CDR3 contains 15 residues. The CDR3 coding sequence is TGTGCCAGCAGCCCCCGGGTCTTTAACACCGGGGAGCTGTTTTTT. The encoded protein is CASSPRVFNTGELFF.

The rearrangement links TRBV27 to TRBJ2-3; D is uncertain. V lost 3 bases, J lost 5 bases, and 12 bases lay in between. CDR3 length: 14 residues. Per germline, CDR1 MNHEY and CDR2 SMNVEV (reference sequence). CDR3 DNA sequence: TGTGCCAGCAGTTTCTCTCCATCCGGAGATACGCAGTATTTT. It yields the protein CASSFSPSGDTQYF.

This clonotype showed up many times. This rearrangement joins TRBV30 to TRBJ2-3, with a tentative D call TRBD2 (5 bases). The germline V gene has CDR1 GTSNPN and CDR2 SVGIG (reference sequence). This CDR3 is 15 amino acids long. Deletions cut 1 base from V and 2 bases from J, with 13 bases between. CDR3 DNA sequence: TGTGCCTGGAGTGAGAAACGGGGTTACACAGATACGCAGTATTTT. Residues: CAWSEKRGYTDTQYF.

This clonotype was detected ten times or more. The rearrangement joins TRBV11-2 to TRBJ2-5; D gene uncertain. CDR1 and CDR2 from the germline V gene are SGHAT and FQNNGV. V lost 2 bases, J lost 1 base, and 5 bases lay in between. The CDR3 sequence is 13 residues long. In nucleotides, the CDR3 is TGTGCCAGCAGCTTATCAATCCAAGAGACCCAGTACTTC. This encodes CASSLSIQETQYF.

This sequence joins TRBV2 and TRBJ1-5; unclear D gene. CDR1 and CDR2 (germline): SNHLY, FYNNEI. V lost 3 bases and J lost 6, with 12 bases in between. The CDR3 contains 14 residues. The CDR3 region is CASSDGRGSQPQHF. CDR3 DNA sequence: TGTGCCAGCAGTGACGGTCGGGGAAGTCAGCCCCAGCATTTT. Full variable domain (outside the CDR3, taken from reference TRBV2 and TRBJ1-5): EPEVTQTPSHQVTQMGQEVILRCVPISNHLYFYWYRQILGQKVEFLVSFYNNEISEKSEIFDDQFSVERPDGSNFTLKIRSTKLEDSAMYFCASSDGRGSQPQHFGDGTRLSIL.

This clonotype came up a few times. The chain uses TRBV5-1 and TRBJ1-2; 7 bases agree with TRBD1. There are 16 residues in the CDR3. V gave up 4 bases and J gave up 0 bases; unmatched junction bases: 9. The germline V gene has CDR1 SGHRS and CDR2 YFSETQ. Here the CDR3 DNA reads TGCGCCAGCAGCCTCGAGACAGGGCGAGCTAACTATGGCTACACCTTC. It yields the protein CASSLETGRANYGYTF.

This clonotype occurred many times. V gene TRBV2 combines with J gene TRBJ2-2; tentative D call: TRBD1 (5 bases). The length of the CDR3 is 15 residues. Germline-derived CDR1 and CDR2 are SNHLY and FYNNEI. The V end was cut by 7 bases, the J end by 8 bases, with 20 bases between. CDR3 protein: CASTYEVQGGGELFF. DNA of the CDR3: TGTGCCAGCACCTACGAGGTTCAGGGCGGAGGGGAGCTGTTTTTT.

J is TRBJ1-1 and V is TRBV6-4; no definite D call. Looked up from germline, CDR1 is MRHNA and CDR2 is SNTAGT. With 9 bases removed from V and 2 bases from J, the gap between germline ends came to 10 bases. This CDR3 has 12 residues. The CDR3 sequence is CASASDNTEAFF. The CDR3 DNA reads TGTGCCAGTGCCTCGGACAACACTGAAGCTTTCTTT.

J is TRBJ1-6 and V is TRBV9, with D hard to call. CDR1 is SGDLS, CDR2 YYNGEE, per germline. This CDR3 spans 15 amino acids. V lost 0 bases, J lost 9 bases, and 13 bases lay in between. CDR3 sequence (DNA): TGTGCCAGCAGCGTAGCCCCCTCGGAGTTTTCACCCCTCCACTTT. The encoded protein is CASSVAPSEFSPLHF.

V and J are TRBV6-1 and TRBJ2-1; 12 bases line up with TRBD2. V shed 3 bases and J 0 bases; nucleotides not matched to a gene: 3. This CDR3 has 17 residues. Germline lookup yields CDR1 MNHNS and CDR2 SASEGT. The CDR3 sequence: CASSETSGRLSYNEQFF. The CDR3 DNA reads as TGTGCCAGCAGTGAGACTAGCGGGAGACTCTCCTACAATGAGCAGTTCTTC.

The chain recombines TRBV28 with TRBJ1-5; possibly TRBD1 for D (6 bases). This CDR3 spans 16 amino acids. Trimming shortened V by 3 bases and J by 0 bases, and 12 bases separated the two germline ends. Germline V CDR1 and CDR2: MDHEN, SYDVKM. Here the CDR3 DNA reads TGTGCCAGCAGTTTCCGGACAGTTAATAGCAATCAGCCCCAGCATTTT. This gives the protein CASSFRTVNSNQPQHF. The full variable domain, in which reference TRBV28 and TRBJ1-5 provide the parts outside the CDR3, is DVKVTQSSRYLVKRTGEKVFLECVQDMDHENMFWYRQDPGLGLRLIYFSYDVKMKEKGDIPEGYSVSREKKERFSLILESASTNQTSMYLCASSFRTVNSNQPQHFGDGTRLSIL.

Points on this clonotype: This may be a read error, as it is one base from a much larger clone. DNA of the CDR3: TGTGCCAGCAGTTCGATCCGGGACAGGGAGACAGATACGCAGCATTTT. It codes for CASSSIRDRETDTQHF. The chain links TRBV12-3 or TRBV12-4 to TRBJ2-3; 9 nucleotides agree with TRBD1. With the DNA end fitting TRBJ1-5 better, the J assignment may be wrong. The CDR3 sequence is 16 residues long.

This clonotype was counted only a few times. The genes are TRBV9 and TRBJ1-2; 12 positions agree with TRBD1. The CDR3 runs 16 residues. Unmatched junction bases numbered 4, after V lost 0 bases and J lost 4 bases. The germline V gene has CDR1 SGDLS and CDR2 YYNGEE. CDR3 DNA sequence: TGTGCCAGCAGCGTAGGGGACAGGGGGCTCGGCTATGGCTACACCTTC. It codes for CASSVGDRGLGYGYTF.

The V call is TRBV19, the J call TRBJ2-7; 10 bases fit TRBD1. The germline gives CDR1 LNHDA, CDR2 SQIVND (reference sequence). Germline trimming cut 5 bases from V and 5 bases from J; bases unmatched to any gene: 9. This CDR3 has 15 residues. The CDR3 region is CASSVPGQGTDEQYF. In DNA form, the CDR3 reads TGTGCCAGTAGTGTTCCGGGACAGGGGACGGACGAGCAGTACTTC.

In this sample, this clonotype turned up many times. The chain has TRBV3-1 and TRBJ1-1; D remains ambiguous. Germline V lookup: CDR1 LGHDT, CDR2 YNNKEL (reference sequence). V was trimmed by 3 bases and J by 8 bases, leaving 7 bases between them. This CDR3 is 11 amino acids long. The CDR3: CASSHLGEAFF. The CDR3 DNA follows: TGTGCCAGCAGCCATCTGGGCGAAGCTTTCTTT.

This clonotype was counted a few times. V and J are TRBV12-3 or TRBV12-4 and TRBJ1-5; weak D call: TRBD1 (6 bases). Trimming stripped 6 bases from V and 3 bases from J, with 9 bases between. CDR3 size: 13 residues. Here the CDR3 DNA reads TGTGCCAGCAGGAGGGACACCAATCAGCCCCAGCATTTT. Translating it yields CASRRDTNQPQHF.

There are many counts of this clonotype. The V gene is TRBV28, the J gene TRBJ2-7, with 10 bases lining up with TRBD1. Looked up from germline, CDR1 is MDHEN and CDR2 is SYDVKM. The ends lost 11 bases at V and 7 bases at J; junction bases unmatched: 14. CDR3 length equals 14 residues. DNA for the CDR3: TGTGCCGCCAGACAGGGGGCGCGATATAGGGAGCAGTACTTC. Its protein product is CAARQGARYREQYF. Drawing the rest from reference TRBV28 and TRBJ2-7, the complete variable domain is DVKVTQSSRYLVKRTGEKVFLECVQDMDHENMFWYRQDPGLGLRLIYFSYDVKMKEKGDIPEGYSVSREKKERFSLILESASTNQTSMYLCAARQGARYREQYFGPGTRLTVT.

Only a few counts were recorded for this clonotype. J is TRBJ2-1 and V is TRBV24-1; D is unclear. The germline V and J ends were trimmed by 10 bases and 0 bases, with 9 bases remaining between them. The CDR3 sequence is 13 residues long. CDR1 KGHDR and CDR2 SFDVKD come from the germline V gene. Here the CDR3 reads CATKENSYNEQFF. CDR3 sequence (DNA): TGTGCCACTAAGGAAAACTCCTACAATGAGCAGTTCTTC.

The chain has TRBV7-9 and TRBJ2-7, with TRBD1 identical over 7 bases. Trimming at V came to 7 bases and at J to 2 bases, leaving 5 bases not matched to a gene. The CDR3 is made up of 13 amino acids. Germline CDR1 and CDR2: SEHNR and FQNEAQ (reference sequence). The CDR3 DNA follows: TGTGCCAGCACCTACGGACAGGCCTACGAGCAGTACTTC. It yields the protein CASTYGQAYEQYF.

This clonotype was seen once. V and J are TRBV7-9 and TRBJ1-2; D unclear. Trimming removed 4 bases at V and 8 bases at J, with 20 bases between. Germline V gene data show CDR1 as SEHNR and CDR2 as FQNEAQ (reference sequence). The CDR3 is made up of 15 amino acids. The chain's CDR3 is CASSSNTPGREGYTF. DNA for the CDR3: TGTGCCAGCAGCTCTAACACCCCCGGGAGGGAAGGCTACACCTTC.

The table lists this clonotype with a count of one. This chain uses TRBV7-9 with TRBJ1-2; D gene ambiguous. V gave up 1 base and J gave up 7 bases, with 13 bases separating them. The germline V gene encodes CDR1 SEHNR and CDR2 FQNEAQ (reference sequence). There are 14 residues in the CDR3. The CDR3 spells CASSLGSNAGGYTF. In DNA, the CDR3 is TGTGCCAGCAGCTTAGGTTCTAATGCCGGTGGCTACACCTTC.

The genes are TRBV3-1 and TRBJ2-1; no clear D gene. The CDR3 length is 14 residues. Germline V gene lookup returns CDR1 LGHDT and CDR2 YNNKEL (reference sequence). V was pared by 7 bases and J by 10 bases, with 20 bases between. As DNA, the CDR3 is TGTGCCAGCACCTCCACTGGGCAGTTGCAAGAGCAGTTCTTC. Translation: CASTSTGQLQEQFF.

This clonotype has a count of ten or more. The chain has TRBV11-2 and TRBJ2-7, with a weak D call TRBD1 (5 bases). With 3 bases removed from V and 4 bases from J, the gap between germline ends came to 10 bases. The CDR3 is made up of 13 amino acids. Per the germline V gene, CDR1 is SGHAT and CDR2 is FQNNGV. The CDR3 spells CASSFSKGYEQYF. The CDR3 DNA reads TGTGCCAGCAGCTTTTCGAAGGGGTACGAGCAGTACTTC.

The chain is built from TRBV25-1 and TRBJ1-1; 7 bases agree with TRBD1. Germline values: CDR1 MGHDK, CDR2 SYGVNS. CDR3 length equals 15 residues. With V trimmed by 3 bases and J by 6 bases, 10 bases remained unmatched. As DNA, the CDR3 is TGTGCCAGCAGTGATGTGACAGGGTTGTCGGCTGAAGCTTTCTTT. It encodes CASSDVTGLSAEAFF.

This clonotype is a singleton in its sample. A much larger clone differs by one base, so this may be a read error. The rearrangement uses TRBV20-1 and TRBJ2-7; no definite D call. The CDR3 has 13 residues. CDR1 and CDR2 from the germline V gene are DFQATT and SNEGSKA (reference sequence). The CDR3: CGASSLTSYEQYF. As DNA, the CDR3 is TGCGGTGCTAGTAGCTTAACTTCCTACGAGCAGTACTTC.

There are a few counts of this clonotype. The chain links TRBV12-3 or TRBV12-4 to TRBJ2-5; D might be TRBD2 (6 bases). The CDR3 runs 13 residues. V was pared by 2 bases and J by 6 bases, with 10 bases between. CDR3 in amino acids: CASSLRRVKTQYF. As DNA, the CDR3 is TGTGCCAGCAGTTTAAGGAGGGTAAAGACCCAGTACTTC.

This clonotype turned up a few times. The V gene is TRBV12-3 or TRBV12-4, the J gene TRBJ1-5; 9 positions match TRBD1. V lost 5 bases and J lost 3; bases outside the gene matches: 8. This CDR3 comprises 16 residues. CDR3 sequence reads: CASSDRGGIDNQPQHF. DNA of the CDR3: TGTGCCAGCAGTGACAGGGGGGGTATTGACAATCAGCCCCAGCATTTT.